The following is a TCR beta chain sequence with its context. The authors ran a second PCR of 7 to 11 cycles using a sample-barcoded 5' primer and a J-beta primer mix. TCRdb called the 5' RACE reads again in MiXCR, with one record for every CDR3 protein. The table includes about 1,500,000 distinct CDR3 sequences, around 39% detected once. The CDR3 covers 16 residues. The germline V gene encodes CDR1 SGHTS and CDR2 YDEGEE. Between the trimmed V and J ends, which lost 3 bases and 0 bases, there was a span of 12 bases. The data stem from a study of blood T cells in healthy people across ages. V usage is TRBV5-8 and J usage is TRBJ1-4; D might be TRBD1 (5 bases). This receptor was obtained from a woman younger than 30 in good health. Specimen: blood. This chain's CDR3 is CASSSPGPTTNEKLFF. The CDR3 nucleotides are TGTGCCAGCAGCTCGCCGGGACCGACAACTAATGAAAAACTGTTTTTT.